This is a list of T cell receptor beta chains from one sample in a study of T cell responses to AZD1222 COVID-19 vaccine. This table comes from immunoSEQ multiplex PCR, and its TCRdb copy is limited to in-frame clones, with some not included. The sample lists 240,000 or so clones, about 92% occurring once. Sequenced here: peripheral blood, sampled on day 0 of AZD1222 vaccination. These receptors all stem from an adult in good health. Both conserved end residues are part of each CDR3. The D gene is left open where the match is weak. Some rows mark clone size as missing; the rest say once, few, many or name a class of expanded clone.

d_call,j_call,clone_size,v_call,cdr3_aa,cdr3_nt
NA,TRBJ1-2,NA,TRBV5-4,CASSFEGNYGYTF,TGTGCCAGCAGCTTTGAAGGGAACTATGGCTACACCTTC
NA,TRBJ2-1,NA,TRBV27,CASSFGTRAAEQFF,TGTGCCAGCAGTTTCGGAACCCGGGCGGCGGAGCAGTTCTTC
TRBD1,TRBJ1-5,few,TRBV19,CASTWTGGGGQPQHF,TGTGCCAGTACTTGGACAGGGGGCGGAGGTCAGCCCCAGCATTTT
NA,TRBJ2-1,NA,TRBV7-2,CASSLTRENEQFF,TGTGCCAGCAGCTTAACCCGGGAGAATGAGCAGTTCTTC
NA,TRBJ2-5,once,TRBV7-2,CASSLSRAPRETQYF,TGTGCCAGCAGCTTATCACGGGCCCCACGGGAGACCCAGTACTTC
NA,TRBJ1-5,NA,TRBV18,CASSPGKGQPQHF,TGTGCCAGCTCACCCGGGAAGGGTCAGCCCCAGCATTTT
NA,TRBJ1-1,NA,TRBV2,CASSELAMNTEAFF,TGTGCCAGCAGTGAGTTAGCCATGAACACTGAAGCTTTCTTT
NA,TRBJ2-7,NA,TRBV7-3,CASSPSQGSYEQYF,TGTGCCAGCAGCCCCTCGCAGGGTTCCTACGAGCAGTACTTC
NA,TRBJ1-2,NA,TRBV19,CASSPPGQSNYGYTF,TGTGCCAGTAGTCCACCCGGACAGTCTAACTATGGCTACACCTTC
NA,TRBJ2-7,NA,TRBV3-1/TRBV3-2,CASSPPLGSNEQYF,TGTGCCAGCAGCCCCCCCCTGGGGTCAAACGAGCAGTACTTC
TRBD1,TRBJ1-1,NA,TRBV5-1,CASSLDRGTEAFF,TGCGCCAGCAGCTTGGACAGGGGCACTGAAGCTTTCTTT
TRBD2,TRBJ2-1,NA,TRBV4-1,CASSRRLATYNEQFF,TGCGCCAGCAGCCGTAGACTAGCGACATACAATGAGCAGTTCTTC
NA,TRBJ1-2,NA,TRBV6-2/TRBV6-3,CASRPGLFPYGYTF,TGTGCCAGCAGGCCTGGACTTTTCCCCTATGGCTACACCTTC
NA,TRBJ2-7,NA,TRBV28,CASSRQPRAPYEQYF,TGTGCCAGCAGCCGACAGCCAAGGGCCCCCTACGAGCAGTACTTC
NA,TRBJ1-2,NA,TRBV7-2,CASSAQSGNYGYTF,TGTGCCAGCAGCGCCCAGTCGGGGAACTATGGCTACACCTTC
TRBD2,TRBJ2-5,NA,TRBV24-1,CATSGSGGETQYF,TGTGCCACCAGTGGGTCGGGGGGGGAGACCCAGTACTTC
TRBD2,TRBJ2-1,NA,TRBV5-4,CASSQGTSGNEQFF,TGTGCCAGCAGCCAAGGGACTAGCGGTAATGAGCAGTTCTTC
NA,TRBJ2-7,NA,TRBV19,CASSIEGGPYEQYF,TGTGCCAGTAGTATAGAGGGCGGCCCCTACGAGCAGTACTTC
NA,TRBJ1-5,NA,TRBV14,CASSQDLNQPQHF,TGTGCCAGCAGCCAAGATTTGAATCAGCCCCAGCATTTT
NA,TRBJ1-1,NA,TRBV28,CASTGGTRSTEAFF,TGTGCCAGCACCGGGGGGACTCGTTCCACTGAAGCTTTCTTT
NA,TRBJ2-1,NA,TRBV7-2,CASSFIRRPSYNEQFF,TGTGCCAGCAGCTTTATAAGGAGACCCTCCTACAATGAGCAGTTCTTC
NA,TRBJ1-2,NA,TRBV3-1/TRBV3-2,CASSSTHYGYTF,TGTGCCAGCAGCTCGACCCACTATGGCTACACCTTC
TRBD1,TRBJ1-2,NA,TRBV9,CASSGGDRDGYTF,TGTGCCAGCAGCGGCGGGGACAGGGATGGCTACACCTTC
NA,TRBJ2-1,NA,TRBV28,CASTYYNEQFF,TGTGCCAGCACCTACTACAATGAGCAGTTCTTC
NA,TRBJ2-7,NA,TRBV28,CASSLREYEQYF,TGTGCCAGCAGTTTACGGGAATACGAGCAGTACTTC
NA,TRBJ1-1,NA,TRBV7-9,CASSLAGSGNTEAFF,TGTGCCAGCAGCTTAGCTGGCAGTGGAAACACTGAAGCTTTCTTT
NA,TRBJ1-1,NA,TRBV18,CASSPQNTEAFF,TGTGCCAGCTCACCCCAGAACACTGAAGCTTTCTTT
TRBD1,TRBJ1-4,NA,TRBV27,CASSDRGGEKLFF,TGTGCCAGCAGTGACAGGGGAGGTGAAAAACTGTTTTTT
NA,TRBJ1-2,NA,TRBV20-1,CSGPRGYGYTF,TGCAGTGGACCAAGGGGCTATGGCTACACCTTC
NA,TRBJ2-1,NA,TRBV12-5,CASGLVEREEGNEQFF,TGTGCTAGTGGTTTGGTAGAAAGGGAAGAAGGCAATGAGCAGTTCTTC
NA,TRBJ1-5,NA,TRBV10-3,CAIAGGDQPQHF,TGTGCCATCGCTGGGGGAGATCAGCCCCAGCATTTT
NA,TRBJ1-2,NA,TRBV19,CASSWVVDNYGYTF,TGTGCCAGTAGCTGGGTTGTTGATAACTATGGCTACACCTTC
NA,TRBJ2-2,NA,TRBV9,CASSVGRRPAGELFF,TGTGCCAGCAGCGTAGGCCGCCGTCCGGCCGGGGAGCTGTTTTTT
NA,TRBJ2-3,NA,TRBV10-3,CAISEETGTPDTQYF,TGTGCCATCAGTGAGGAAACGGGGACCCCAGATACGCAGTATTTT
TRBD1,TRBJ2-7,NA,TRBV7-8,CASSPRDRGFGEQYF,TGTGCCAGCAGCCCACGGGACAGGGGTTTCGGCGAGCAGTACTTC
TRBD1,TRBJ1-2,NA,TRBV24-1,CATSDPGQGAKSYTF,TGTGCCACCAGTGATCCGGGACAGGGAGCGAAGAGCTACACCTTC
NA,TRBJ1-5,NA,TRBV23-1,CASSQSLARAQHF,TGCGCCAGCAGTCAATCGTTGGCTCGAGCCCAGCATTTT
NA,TRBJ2-7,NA,TRBV6-5,CASSYSRDSYEQYF,TGTGCCAGCAGTTACTCCCGGGACTCCTACGAGCAGTACTTC
NA,TRBJ2-7,NA,TRBV3-1/TRBV3-2,CASSQGPSSYEQYF,TGTGCCAGCAGCCAAGGGCCCTCCTCCTACGAGCAGTACTTC
TRBD2,TRBJ2-1,NA,TRBV9,CASSAHPGGVVYNEQFF,TGTGCCAGCTCCGCCCACCCCGGGGGGGTCGTCTACAATGAGCAGTTCTTC